This T cell receptor (beta chain) emerged from a study of cytomegalovirus exposure and HLA in healthy donors. This CDR3 region has 14 residues. V dropped 3 bases and J dropped 9 bases, with 15 bases sitting between them. The V gene's germline CDR1 is MGHRA and CDR2 YSYEKL. Clones were read by immunoSEQ multiplex PCR, and TCRdb kept only the in-frame ones, dropping some. The sample contains roughly 56,000 clones, 93% of which appear only once. The chain couples TRBV4-1 to TRBJ1-5; D is possibly TRBD1 (5 bases). Sequencing was carried out using PBMCs. The source of this sequence is a woman between 18 and 29 years old in good health and CMV-seropositive. The CDR3 nucleotides read TGCGCCAGCAGCCATGGGGGGATAGAACGGCCCCAGCATTTT. Translated: CASSHGGIERPQHF.